This TCR beta chain was captured in a study of beta chain features in type 1 diabetes. Since all of the isolated RNA was reverse transcribed, expressed TCRB transcripts were what got sequenced. Libraries were prepared by immunoSEQ multiplex PCR; TCRdb keeps only in-frame clonotypes and omits some of them. The sample includes 600,000 or so clones, 11% to 15% of them seen just once. Study findings and constraints: The study left unresolved whether HLA type influences TCRB rearrangement. Naive, central memory and Treg TCRB repertoires appeared more alike in patients than in healthy donors. Across all four CD4+ subsets, people with type 1 diabetes showed modestly shorter TCRB CDR3s.

To note about this clone: No antigen is known for it.

The germline V and J ends were trimmed by 0 bases and 2 bases, with 10 bases remaining between them. Germline CDR1 reads SGHRS; CDR2 reads YFSETQ. There are 15 residues in the CDR3. The single heparinised draw taken from each donor contained roughly 100 mL of blood on average. Markers CD45RO/CCR7/CD25/CD127/CD95/CD27 served to sort CD4+ naive, central memory, regulatory and stem cell-like memory cells. The source is a man aged 18 to 30 with type 1 diabetes. The source material was naive CD4+ T cells from blood. The rearrangement uses TRBV5-1 and TRBJ2-3; D possibly matches TRBD1 or TRBD2 (6 bases each). The CDR3 coding sequence is TGCGCCAGCAGCTTGGAATCGGGGGCCACAGATACGCAGTATTTT. It translates to CASSLESGATDTQYF.